A single sample is the source of the 26 T cell receptor beta chains below, sequenced in a study of cytomegalovirus exposure and HLA in healthy donors listed by TCRdb under 2017. Library preparation was by the immunoSEQ multiplex PCR assay. The multiplex PCR relied on a mix of 60 forward primers for TCR Vbeta segments and 13 reverse primers for TCR Jbeta segments. This immuneACCESS table, as held by TCRdb, lists in-frame sequences with V and J called but not all clones. Of the missing ones, under half trace to an unresolved V gene in checked studies; the others have no known cause. The sample has about 140,000 clones on record, roughly two thirds of them singletons. The ten largest clones add up to 1.3% of the sample. Specimen: PBMCs. The origin of the receptors is a woman aged 40 to 50 in good health and CMV-seronegative.

The rearrangement joins TRBV15 to TRBJ1-2; D not certain. CDR3 length: 15 residues. Germline-derived CDR1 and CDR2 are LNHNV and YYDKDF (reference sequence). V lost 0 bases to trimming and J lost 1 base, with 9 bases between them. In DNA form, the CDR3 reads TGTGCCACCAGCAGAGATTATGAGTATAACTATGGCTACACCTTC. As protein: CATSRDYEYNYGYTF.

The chain links TRBV12-5 to TRBJ2-3, with 7 positions matching TRBD2. The CDR3 extends over 14 amino acids. Germline V gives CDR1 LGHNT, CDR2 FRNRAP. V lost 4 bases, J lost 3 bases, and 4 bases stayed unmatched. This CDR3 is CASGWGAGTDTQYF. CDR3 bases: TGTGCTAGTGGTTGGGGAGCGGGAACAGATACGCAGTATTTT.

The J gene is TRBJ2-5, the V gene TRBV7-9, with 10 bases that match TRBD2. The germline V gene encodes CDR1 SEHNR and CDR2 FQNEAQ (reference sequence). Trimming cost V 1 base and J 0 bases; bases outside gene matches: 5. This CDR3 has 17 residues. For the CDR3, the DNA is TGTGCCAGCAGCTTAGGGGCTAGCGGGGGCCACCAAGAGACCCAGTACTTC. This encodes CASSLGASGGHQETQYF.

The chain employs TRBV4-2 and TRBJ2-3; 11 nucleotides match TRBD2. CDR1 LGHNA and CDR2 YNFKEQ come from the germline V gene. Germline trimming cut 0 bases from V and 3 bases from J; bases unmatched to any gene: 5. The CDR3 is 17 residues long. CDR3 loop: CASSQDSTSGGTDTQYF. As DNA, the CDR3 is TGTGCCAGCAGCCAAGATTCTACTAGCGGGGGAACAGATACGCAGTATTTT.

The rearrangement links TRBV7-6 to TRBJ2-1; TRBD1 might be the D (5 bases). Trimming removed 6 bases at V and 9 bases at J, with 15 bases between. This CDR3 is built from 13 residues. Germline-derived CDR1 and CDR2 are SGHVS and FNYEAQ. The CDR3, as DNA: TGTGCCAGCAGTTCAAACCAGGGTTTTGAGCAGTTCTTC. Amino acid sequence: CASSSNQGFEQFF.

This clone was counted a few times. The V and J genes are TRBV2 and TRBJ1-5, with 12 nucleotides matching TRBD1. The V and J ends lost 7 bases and 3 bases, in that order; junction bases with no gene match: 4. CDR1 and CDR2 from the germline V gene are SNHLY and FYNNEI. The CDR3 has 15 residues. CDR3 sequence: CASKKGQGANQPQHF. The CDR3 bases are TGTGCCAGCAAGAAGGGACAGGGGGCCAATCAGCCCCAGCATTTT.

A word on this clone: The junction does not match germline at one end; this may be a read error. The gene calls are TRBV5-1 and TRBJ1-2, with 7 bases lining up with TRBD1. The length of the CDR3 is 15 residues. Germline values: CDR1 SGHRS, CDR2 YFSETQ. CDR3 nucleotide sequence: TGCGCCACCAGCCTTACGGGGGACAGCGACTATGGCTACACCTTC. This translates into CATSLTGDSDYGYTF.

This clone was seen a few times. The chain links TRBV7-3 to TRBJ1-2; 8 nucleotides match TRBD1. Germline loops: CDR1 SGHTA, CDR2 FQGTGA. The ends lost 5 bases at V and 4 bases at J; junction bases unmatched: 3. This CDR3 spans 13 amino acids. CDR3 protein: CASSLTGAYGYTF. The CDR3 DNA sequence: TGTGCCAGCAGCCTGACAGGGGCCTATGGCTACACCTTC.

The CDR3 is CASSLAGTPNTEAFF. CDR3 in DNA: TGTGCCAGCAGCTTAGCCGGGACACCGAACACTGAAGCTTTCTTT. The chain employs TRBV13 and TRBJ1-1; tentatively, D is TRBD1 (6 bases). V lost 1 base and J lost 1, with 10 bases in between. CDR1 PRHDT and CDR2 FYEKMQ come from the germline V gene (reference sequence). The CDR3 sequence is 15 residues long.

In the case of this clone: Other DNA sequences in this sample translate to the same CDR3. The chain couples TRBV15 to TRBJ2-7; D gene ambiguous. The CDR3 totals 15 residues. Trimming left V 5 bases short and J 0 bases short, with 14 bases between. Germline V lookup: CDR1 LNHNV, CDR2 YYDKDF (reference sequence). DNA of the CDR3: TGTGCCACCAGCCTATCAGCAGGCTTCTCCTACGAGCAGTACTTC. Translating it yields CATSLSAGFSYEQYF.

This rearrangement joins TRBV5-1 to TRBJ2-3; 7 bases fit TRBD1. The germline V gene encodes CDR1 SGHRS and CDR2 YFSETQ. Trimming cost V 0 bases and J 2 bases; bases outside gene matches: 9. The CDR3 runs 17 residues. The CDR3 DNA reads as TGCGCCAGCAGCTTGGGGTATGGGACAGAGAACACAGATACGCAGTATTTT. This gives the protein CASSLGYGTENTDTQYF. Variable domain in full (rest from reference TRBV5-1 and TRBJ2-3): KAGVTQTPRYLIKTRGQQVTLSCSPISGHRSVSWYQQTPGQGLQFLFEYFSETQRNKGNFPGRFSGRQFSNSRSEMNVSTLELGDSALYLCASSLGYGTENTDTQYFGPGTRLTVL.

V and J are TRBV5-1 and TRBJ2-3; 7 nucleotides line up with TRBD1. The CDR3 runs 14 residues. Germline trimming cut 0 bases from V and 6 bases from J; bases unmatched to any gene: 4. CDR1 and CDR2 (germline): SGHRS, YFSETQ. CDR3 amino acids: CASSLGDSGDTQYF. CDR3 nucleotide sequence: TGCGCCAGCAGCTTGGGGGACAGTGGGGATACGCAGTATTTT.

J is TRBJ2-1 and V is TRBV4-1; the match to TRBD1 covers 8 bases. The V gene's germline CDR1 is MGHRA and CDR2 YSYEKL. The CDR3 totals 16 residues. The J segment lost 8 bases and the V segment lost 4 bases, leaving 13 bases of the junction unmatched. The CDR3 DNA is TGCGCCAGCAGCCGAGTACGGACAGGGACTTTCCATGAGCAGTTCTTC. Translating gives CASSRVRTGTFHEQFF.

This chain joins TRBV2 and TRBJ1-2, with D hard to call. The CDR3 has 12 amino acids. Germline assignment: CDR1 SNHLY and CDR2 FYNNEI. Trimming took off 4 bases at V and 5 bases at J, with 8 bases between the two ends. The CDR3 is CASSVGGYGYTF. In nucleotides, the CDR3 is TGTGCCAGCAGTGTAGGCGGGTATGGCTACACCTTC. The entire variable domain, with the rest obtained from reference TRBV2 and TRBJ1-2, is as follows: EPEVTQTPSHQVTQMGQEVILRCVPISNHLYFYWYRQILGQKVEFLVSFYNNEISEKSEIFDDQFSVERPDGSNFTLKIRSTKLEDSAMYFCASSVGGYGYTFGSGTRLTVV.

V gene TRBV5-4 combines with J gene TRBJ2-2; 11 bases agree with TRBD1. In germline, CDR1 is SGHNT, CDR2 YYREEE (reference sequence). With V trimmed by 5 bases and J by 0 bases, 3 bases remained unmatched. This CDR3 has 16 residues. The CDR3: CASRTGQGANTGELFF. CDR3 coding DNA: TGTGCCAGCAGAACGGGACAGGGGGCGAACACCGGGGAGCTGTTTTTT.

The CDR3 DNA sequence: TGTGCCAGCCACACAGCGGTTACAGGGTACGGATACGAGCAGTACTTC. As protein: CASHTAVTGYGYEQYF. V usage is TRBV2 and J usage is TRBJ2-7; a possible D gene is TRBD1 (6 bases). There are 16 residues in the CDR3. Germline CDR1 SNHLY, CDR2 FYNNEI. Trimming took off 8 bases at V and 4 bases at J, with 24 bases between the two ends.

This clone was detected a few times. The chain carries TRBV5-1 and TRBJ2-3; the match to TRBD1 covers 7 bases. The CDR3 runs 15 residues. Unmatched junction bases numbered 7, after V lost 4 bases and J lost 2 bases. Germline lookup yields CDR1 SGHRS and CDR2 YFSETQ. CDR3 nucleotide sequence: TGCGCCAGCAGCCCGACAGGGACCTTCACAGATACGCAGTATTTT. It specifies CASSPTGTFTDTQYF.

This chain uses TRBV2 with TRBJ1-1; no clear D gene. V was cut by 7 bases and J by 2 bases, with 17 bases left in between. From germline, CDR1 is SNHLY and CDR2 FYNNEI. The CDR3 runs 15 residues. This chain's CDR3 is CASTLLGAVNTEAFF. For the CDR3, the DNA is TGTGCCAGCACCCTCCTAGGAGCAGTCAACACTGAAGCTTTCTTT.

The rearrangement uses TRBV18 and TRBJ2-2; 9 bases fit TRBD1. With V trimmed by 4 bases and J by 4 bases, 4 bases remained unmatched. The CDR3 covers 15 residues. CDR1 is KGHSH, CDR2 LQKENI, per germline. In nucleotides, the CDR3 is TGTGCCAGCTCACTGGGGACAGGGATCACCGGGGAGCTGTTTTTT. It is translated as CASSLGTGITGELFF. Together with reference TRBV18 and TRBJ2-2, the CDR3 gives the full variable domain: NAGVMQNPRHLVRRRGQEARLRCSPMKGHSHVYWYRQLPEEGLKFMVYLQKENIIDESGMPKERFSAEFPKEGPSILRIQQVVRGDSAAYFCASSLGTGITGELFFGEGSRLTVL.

This clone occurred once. The chain has TRBV19 and TRBJ1-5; D may be TRBD1 (5 bases). The CDR3 loop spans 13 amino acids. V lost 5 bases, J lost 7 bases, and 12 bases lay in between. Germline lookup yields CDR1 LNHDA and CDR2 SQIVND (reference sequence). CDR3 amino acids: CASSAGSGQPQHF. The DNA of the CDR3 is TGTGCCAGTAGTGCAGGGTCAGGACAGCCCCAGCATTTT.

CDR3 DNA sequence: TGTGCCAGCAGCACAAGGACAGGGTACTCGGCAGATACGCAGTATTTT. This translates into CASSTRTGYSADTQYF. This sequence joins TRBV9 and TRBJ2-3; 8 nucleotides line up with TRBD1. This CDR3 contains 16 residues. Per the germline V gene, CDR1 is SGDLS and CDR2 is YYNGEE. V dropped 4 bases and J dropped 4; count of bases not matched to a gene: 11.

This sequence joins TRBV6-5 and TRBJ1-6, with 7 bases fitting TRBD1. Trimming removed 2 bases from V and 7 bases from J; junction bases left unmatched: 8. This CDR3 region has 16 residues. CDR1 and CDR2 (germline): MNHEY, SVGAGI. DNA for the CDR3: TGTGCCAGCAGTTACAGTCCGACAGGGTGGAATTCACCCCTCCACTTT. Translated, it gives CASSYSPTGWNSPLHF.

The genes are TRBV5-1 and TRBJ2-1; tentative D call: TRBD1 (6 bases). The ends were cut back, 3 bases at V and 6 bases at J, with 19 bases in the middle. The CDR3 extends over 16 amino acids. Germline loops: CDR1 SGHRS, CDR2 YFSETQ. CDR3 nucleotides: TGCGCCAGCAGCTACCGACCGGGACAAGTTAGCAATGAGCAGTTCTTC. Its translation is CASSYRPGQVSNEQFF.

V is TRBV5-4 and J is TRBJ2-5; no clear D. The V end lost 3 bases, the J end lost 2 bases, and 11 bases lay between the germline ends. The germline CDR1 and CDR2 sequences are SGHNT and YYREEE (reference sequence). There are 14 residues in the CDR3. DNA for the CDR3: TGTGCCAGCAGCTCAATACAGAAACAAGAGACCCAGTACTTC. Its translation is CASSSIQKQETQYF. The full variable domain, its missing parts supplied by reference TRBV5-4 and TRBJ2-5, is ETGVTQSPTHLIKTRGQQVTLRCSSQSGHNTVSWYQQALGQGPQFIFQYYREEENGRGNFPPRFSGLQFPNYSSELNVNALELDDSALYLCASSSIQKQETQYFGPGTRLLVL.

The chain uses TRBV5-5 and TRBJ2-1; 15 bases fit TRBD2. This CDR3 has 16 residues. The V segment lost 6 bases and the J segment 5 bases; nucleotides outside the gene matches: 6. In germline, CDR1 is SGHKS, CDR2 YYEKEE (reference sequence). CDR3 nucleotide sequence: TGTGCCAGCACCTGGACTAGCGGGGGGGCCAACAATGAGCAGTTCTTC. Its translation: CASTWTSGGANNEQFF.

The CDR3 here is CASSIGEGRELFF. The CDR3 DNA is TGTGCCAGTAGTATCGGAGAGGGTCGGGAGCTGTTTTTT. This chain connects TRBV19 to TRBJ2-2; possible D gene TRBD2, 5 bases. Germline V gene data show CDR1 as LNHDA and CDR2 as SQIVND (reference sequence). CDR3 length equals 13 residues. V lost 3 bases and J lost 9, with 11 bases in between. The full variable domain, in which reference TRBV19 and TRBJ2-2 provide the parts outside the CDR3, is DGGITQSPKYLFRKEGQNVTLSCEQNLNHDAMYWYRQDPGQGLRLIYYSQIVNDFQKGDIAEGYSVSREKKESFPLTVTSAQKNPTAFYLCASSIGEGRELFFGEGSRLTVL.